This TCR beta chain is drawn from a study of liver allograft versus peripheral blood T cells. Study-level background: Recipients' peripheral blood T cell receptor repertoires were compared with those in transplanted livers.

A note on this clonotype: Its cognate antigen is unknown.

The length of the CDR3 is 14 residues. V was shortened by 8 bases and J by 8 bases, with 19 bases between the two germline ends. Using its own MiXCR run on the reads, TCRdb lists one record per CDR3 protein. This sample has approximately 2,300 distinct CDR3 sequences, with 15% to 20% found just once. Study conclusions and caveats: Intragraft T cell receptor repertoires of liver allografts were reportedly distinct from those in peripheral blood.

The clonotype comes from a human patient who had a liver transplant. The graft donor may have contributed some T cells. This chain joins TRBV12-3 or TRBV12-4 and TRBJ1-5; D is perhaps TRBD1 (6 bases). The chain's CDR3 is CASSLGGGGEPQHF. The CDR3 bases are TGTGCCAGCTCCTTAGGGGGGGGTGGAGAGCCCCAGCATTTT.